Below, 2 T cell receptor beta chains from the same sample are listed, as sequenced in a study of T cell repertoires in cytomegalovirus infection. TCRdb reprocessed the reads via MiXCR and lists one record per CDR3 protein. This sample has some 560,000 distinct CDR3 sequences, with 40% found just once. Their specific antigens are unknown. Source: cultured PBMCs, taken from culture after CMV antigen stimulation. Source of these receptors: a human donor in good health (CMV status not recorded). Some clones in this sample may be carry-over from other donors' samples.

This clonotype was observed at least ten times. This chain joins TRBV7-6 and TRBJ2-2, with TRBD1 matching 7 bases. Germline V gives CDR1 SGHVS, CDR2 FNYEAQ. The CDR3 is 17 amino acids. The ends lost 5 bases at V and 3 bases at J; junction bases unmatched: 12. CDR3 loop: CASSIPRDRKYTGELFF. Written as DNA, the CDR3 is TGTGCCAGCAGCATTCCTCGGGACAGAAAATACACCGGGGAGCTGTTTTTT.

The CDR3 loop reads CASSRDRGYEKLFF. CDR3 nucleotide sequence: TGTGCCAGCAGTAGGGACAGGGGATACGAAAAACTGTTTTTT. The rearrangement joins TRBV28 to TRBJ1-4; 10 nucleotides match TRBD1. CDR1 is MDHEN, CDR2 SYDVKM, per germline. The CDR3 has 14 amino acids. Losses at the gene ends were 5 bases for V and 8 bases for J; bases not matched to a gene: 5.